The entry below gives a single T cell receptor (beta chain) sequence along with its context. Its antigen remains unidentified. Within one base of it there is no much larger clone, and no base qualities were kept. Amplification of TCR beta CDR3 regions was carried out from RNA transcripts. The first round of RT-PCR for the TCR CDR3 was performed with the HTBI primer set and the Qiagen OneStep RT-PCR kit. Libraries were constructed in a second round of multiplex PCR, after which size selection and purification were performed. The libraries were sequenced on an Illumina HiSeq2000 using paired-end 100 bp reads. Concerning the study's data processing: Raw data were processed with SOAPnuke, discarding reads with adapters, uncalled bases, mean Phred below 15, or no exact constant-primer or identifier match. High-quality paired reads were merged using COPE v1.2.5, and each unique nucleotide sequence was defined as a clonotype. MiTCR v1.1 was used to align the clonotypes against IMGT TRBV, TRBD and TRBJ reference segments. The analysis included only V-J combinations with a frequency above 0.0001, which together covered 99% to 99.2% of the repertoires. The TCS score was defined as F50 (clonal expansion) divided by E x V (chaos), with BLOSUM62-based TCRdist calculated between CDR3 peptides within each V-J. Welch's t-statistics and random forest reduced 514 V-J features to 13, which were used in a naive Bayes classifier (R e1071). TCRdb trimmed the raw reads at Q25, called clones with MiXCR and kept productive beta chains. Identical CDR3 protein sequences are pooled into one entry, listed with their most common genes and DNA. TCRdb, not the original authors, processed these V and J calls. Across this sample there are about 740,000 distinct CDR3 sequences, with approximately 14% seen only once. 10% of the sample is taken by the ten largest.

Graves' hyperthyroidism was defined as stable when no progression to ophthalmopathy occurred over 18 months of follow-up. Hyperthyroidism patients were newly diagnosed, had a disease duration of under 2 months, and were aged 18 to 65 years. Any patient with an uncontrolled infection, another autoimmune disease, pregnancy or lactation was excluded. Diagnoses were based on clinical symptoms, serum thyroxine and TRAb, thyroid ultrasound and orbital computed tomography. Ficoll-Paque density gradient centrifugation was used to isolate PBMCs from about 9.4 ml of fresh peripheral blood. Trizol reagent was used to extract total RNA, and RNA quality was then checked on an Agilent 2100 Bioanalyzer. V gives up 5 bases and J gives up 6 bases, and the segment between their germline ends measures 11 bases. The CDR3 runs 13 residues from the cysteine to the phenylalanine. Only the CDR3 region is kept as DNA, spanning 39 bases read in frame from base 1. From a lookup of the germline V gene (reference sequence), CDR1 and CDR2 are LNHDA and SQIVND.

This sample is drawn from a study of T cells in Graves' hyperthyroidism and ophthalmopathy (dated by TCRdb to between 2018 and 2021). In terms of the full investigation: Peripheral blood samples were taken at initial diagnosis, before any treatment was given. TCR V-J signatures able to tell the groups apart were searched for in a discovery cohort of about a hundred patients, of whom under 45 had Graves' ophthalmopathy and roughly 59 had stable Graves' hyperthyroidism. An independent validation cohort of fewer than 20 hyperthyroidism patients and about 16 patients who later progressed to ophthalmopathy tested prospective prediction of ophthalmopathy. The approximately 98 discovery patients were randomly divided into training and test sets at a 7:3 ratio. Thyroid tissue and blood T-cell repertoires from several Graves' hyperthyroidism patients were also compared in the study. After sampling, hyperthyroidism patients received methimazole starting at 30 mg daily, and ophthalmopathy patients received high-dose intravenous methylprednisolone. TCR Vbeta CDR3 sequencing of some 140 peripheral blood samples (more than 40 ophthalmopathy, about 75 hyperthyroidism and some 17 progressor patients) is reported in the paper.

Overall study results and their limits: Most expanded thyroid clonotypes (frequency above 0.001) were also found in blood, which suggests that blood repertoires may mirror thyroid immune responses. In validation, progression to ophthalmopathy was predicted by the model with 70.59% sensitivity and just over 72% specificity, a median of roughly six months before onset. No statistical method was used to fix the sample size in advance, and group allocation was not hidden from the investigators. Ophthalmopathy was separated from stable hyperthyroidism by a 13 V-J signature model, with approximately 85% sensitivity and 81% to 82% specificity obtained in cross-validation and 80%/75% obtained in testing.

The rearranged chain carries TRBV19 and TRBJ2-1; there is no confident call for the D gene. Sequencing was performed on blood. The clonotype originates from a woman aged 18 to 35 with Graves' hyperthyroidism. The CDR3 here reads CASSDRVPNEQFF. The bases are TGTGCCAGTAGTGACCGGGTTCCCAATGAGCAGTTCTTC. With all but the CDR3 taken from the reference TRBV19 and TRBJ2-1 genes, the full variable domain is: DGGITQSPKYLFRKEGQNVTLSCEQNLNHDAMYWYRQDPGQGLRLIYYSQIVNDFQKGDIAEGYSVSREKKESFPLTVTSAQKNPTAFYLCASSDRVPNEQFFGPGTRLTVL.